This T cell receptor (beta chain) came from a study of beta chain features in type 1 diabetes. On the study more broadly: Healthy donors, compared against patients, showed similar age, gender and cell yields.

The CDR3 length is 10 residues. Germline-derived CDR1 and CDR2 are DFQATT and SNEGSKA (reference sequence). Trimming stripped 6 bases from V and 6 bases from J, with 9 bases between. Notes on the study in general: Insertion counts at VDJ junctions were lower in type 1 diabetes patients, who also showed more deletions there. Type 1 diabetes patients had TCRB CDR3s that were shorter (moderately but significantly so) in all four CD4+ subsets. Amplification by PCR could prefer shorter templates, with the same effect in patients and controls.

The sequenced template was cDNA made from the entire isolated RNA. TCRdb's table, derived via immunoSEQ multiplex PCR, lists solely in-frame clones and lacks some. The data show 250,000 to 350,000 clones, around 15% seen once. Of note for this clone: What it binds is not known.

The sequence was obtained from a man between 25 and 39 years old in good health. Sequenced input: central memory CD4+ T cells from blood. The gene calls are TRBV20-1 and TRBJ2-7, with a weak D call TRBD1 (6 bases). The CDR3 DNA sequence: TGCAGTGCCGCAGGGGTCGAGCAGTACTTC. It translates to CSAAGVEQYF.